These 17 T cell receptor beta chains came from one sample sequenced in a study of T cell responses to AZD1222 COVID-19 vaccine (dated by TCRdb to about 2021). Libraries came from the immunoSEQ multiplex PCR assay. Sourced from immuneACCESS, this table was stored by TCRdb with only in-frame sequences that have V and J called. A share of the clones is absent; for the studies checked, an unresolved V gene accounts for under half, and the remainder has no known explanation. The sample yields under 100,000 clones; approximately 91% were counted once. Clones ranked in the top ten supply about 2.5% of the sample. This specimen's time point label, interpreted: baseline before first vaccination. The specimen was peripheral blood, collected on day 0 of AZD1222 vaccination. The receptors come from an adult in good health.

The rearrangement uses TRBV6-1 and TRBJ1-5; D unresolved. With 3 bases removed from V and 5 bases from J, the gap between germline ends came to 5 bases. The CDR3 has 12 residues. From germline, CDR1 is MNHNS and CDR2 SASEGT. Written as DNA, the CDR3 is TGTGCCAGCAGTGACGTTTATCAGCCCCAGCATTTT. Its translation: CASSDVYQPQHF.

This chain uses TRBV4-1 with TRBJ2-1; TRBD1 matches 11 bases. The CDR3 sequence is 14 residues long. The junction had 4 bases not matched to a gene; V was cut back by 4 bases and J by 8 bases. CDR1 is MGHRA, CDR2 YSYEKL, per germline. CDR3 protein: CASSRGQGAHEQFF. The CDR3, as DNA: TGCGCCAGCAGCCGCGGACAGGGGGCACATGAGCAGTTCTTC.

The chain is built from TRBV2 and TRBJ1-5, with D perhaps TRBD1 (6 bases). This CDR3 is built from 15 residues. Trimming removed 3 bases at V and 1 base at J, with 10 bases between. Germline CDR1 is SNHLY and CDR2 is FYNNEI. This CDR3 reads CASSEDSLSNQPQHF. The CDR3 coding sequence is TGTGCCAGCAGTGAGGACAGTTTAAGCAATCAGCCCCAGCATTTT.

This rearrangement joins TRBV7-9 to TRBJ2-7; D is ambiguous. From germline, CDR1 is SEHNR and CDR2 FQNEAQ (reference sequence). CDR3 length: 16 residues. V lost 2 bases and J lost 4, with 18 bases in between. The DNA of the CDR3 is TGTGCCAGCAGCTTATTGGCTACCTCACCAGGTTACGAGCAGTACTTC. This sequence encodes CASSLLATSPGYEQYF.

The rearrangement joins TRBV3-1 (or the pseudogene TRBV3-2) to TRBJ2-5; 8 bases fit TRBD2. With 0 bases clipped from V and 5 bases from J, the junction kept 8 bases outside the gene matches. The CDR3 sequence is 16 residues long. Germline V gene sequence: CDR1 LGHDT, CDR2 YNNKEL (reference sequence). The CDR3 region has the DNA TGTGCCAGCAGCCAAGATAGACGACTAGCGATTGAGACCCAGTACTTC. This gives the protein CASSQDRRLAIETQYF.

The V call is TRBV5-4, the J call TRBJ2-7, with TRBD1 as a possible D gene (5 bases). This CDR3 has 15 residues. Germline CDR1 SGHNT, CDR2 YYREEE (reference sequence). Between the trimmed V and J ends, which lost 5 bases and 0 bases, there was a span of 15 bases. CDR3: CASSFDSADSYEQYF. The CDR3 nucleotides read TGTGCCAGCAGTTTTGACAGCGCCGACTCCTACGAGCAGTACTTC.

The rearrangement uses TRBV5-1 and TRBJ1-2; possible D gene TRBD1, 5 bases. The CDR3 covers 13 residues. Germline V gene data show CDR1 as SGHRS and CDR2 as YFSETQ. V was shortened by 6 bases and J by 8 bases, with 17 bases between the two germline ends. The CDR3 spells CASKAGSLGGYTF. CDR3 nucleotides: TGCGCCAGCAAGGCAGGGTCTTTGGGGGGCTACACCTTC. Looking up the rest from reference TRBV5-1 and TRBJ1-2 gives the full variable domain: KAGVTQTPRYLIKTRGQQVTLSCSPISGHRSVSWYQQTPGQGLQFLFEYFSETQRNKGNFPGRFSGRQFSNSRSEMNVSTLELGDSALYLCASKAGSLGGYTFGSGTRLTVV.

This chain connects TRBV11-2 to TRBJ2-3, with 10 bases that match TRBD1. This CDR3 comprises 15 residues. Germline V gene lookup returns CDR1 SGHAT and CDR2 FQNNGV. Trimming took 6 bases from V and 1 from J; bases not matched to a gene: 4. The CDR3 nucleotides read TGTGCCAGCAGGTGGACAGGGGGGGGCACAGATACGCAGTATTTT. It encodes CASRWTGGGTDTQYF.

The chain couples TRBV7-9 to TRBJ1-3; tentative D call: TRBD1 (5 bases). V dropped 5 bases and J dropped 3 bases, with 14 bases sitting between them. The CDR3 totals 15 residues. Germline assignment: CDR1 SEHNR and CDR2 FQNEAQ (reference sequence). The CDR3 nucleotides read TGTGCCAGCAGCCAAAGGGGTGCGCATGGAAACACCATATATTTT. It encodes CASSQRGAHGNTIYF.

The chain carries TRBV20-1 and TRBJ1-2, with no clear D. CDR1 is DFQATT and CDR2 is SNEGSKA in the germline V gene (reference sequence). This CDR3 is built from 11 residues. The germline V and J ends were trimmed by 5 bases and 5 bases, with 9 bases remaining between them. CDR3 sequence reads: CSAGLSYGYTF. CDR3 DNA sequence: TGCAGTGCTGGCCTCTCTTATGGCTACACCTTC.

This CDR3 is CASSLRGGNQPQHF. CDR3 sequence (DNA): TGTGCCAGCAGTTTAAGGGGGGGCAATCAGCCCCAGCATTTT. The rearrangement links TRBV2 to TRBJ1-5, with D perhaps matching TRBD1 (6 bases). The V gene lost 5 bases and the J gene lost 2 bases, with 10 bases spanning the gap. The CDR3 totals 14 residues. The germline CDR1 and CDR2 sequences are SNHLY and FYNNEI.

This clone was counted only a few times. In DNA, the CDR3 is TGCGCCAGCAGCCCCGGGACTAGCGGGGTATGGAACACCGGGGAGCTGTTTTTT. Translating gives CASSPGTSGVWNTGELFF. V gene TRBV5-1 combines with J gene TRBJ2-2; 13 nucleotides align to TRBD2. This CDR3 is 18 amino acids long. The V and J ends lost 4 bases and 1 base, in that order; junction bases with no gene match: 7. Germline V CDR1 and CDR2: SGHRS, YFSETQ. The entire variable domain, with the rest obtained from reference TRBV5-1 and TRBJ2-2, is as follows: KAGVTQTPRYLIKTRGQQVTLSCSPISGHRSVSWYQQTPGQGLQFLFEYFSETQRNKGNFPGRFSGRQFSNSRSEMNVSTLELGDSALYLCASSPGTSGVWNTGELFFGEGSRLTVL.

The chain carries TRBV15 and TRBJ2-1, with unresolved D. Trimming stripped 0 bases from V and 3 bases from J, with 15 bases between. Germline-derived CDR1 and CDR2 are LNHNV and YYDKDF (reference sequence). CDR3 length: 17 amino acids. The DNA for the CDR3 is TGTGCCACCAGCAGAGATCGTGATCGACACCTCTACAATGAGCAGTTCTTC. Encoded protein: CATSRDRDRHLYNEQFF.

The chain links TRBV5-4 to TRBJ1-1; no clear D. The germline V gene has CDR1 SGHNT and CDR2 YYREEE (reference sequence). V shed 5 bases and J shed 2 bases, with 4 bases lying between them. This CDR3 is built from 11 residues. The CDR3 sequence: CASRLNTEAFF. Written as DNA, the CDR3 is TGTGCCAGCAGGCTTAACACTGAAGCTTTCTTT.

The chain combines TRBV5-4 with TRBJ1-2; D remains unclear. Trimming shortened V by 0 bases and J by 8 bases, and 17 bases separated the two germline ends. This CDR3 is 15 amino acids long. Germline CDR1 and CDR2: SGHNT and YYREEE (reference sequence). The CDR3 here is CASSLAVGQPAGYTF. CDR3 DNA sequence: TGTGCCAGCAGCTTGGCCGTAGGGCAACCCGCAGGCTACACCTTC.

The chain employs TRBV10-1 and TRBJ1-1, with D possibly matching TRBD1 (5 bases). V was trimmed by 0 bases and J by 3 bases, leaving 11 bases between them. CDR1 is WNHNN, CDR2 SYGVQD, per germline (reference sequence). There are 15 residues in the CDR3. Here the CDR3 reads CASSESGRADTEAFF. The DNA of the CDR3 is TGCGCCAGCAGTGAGTCTGGCAGGGCGGACACTGAAGCTTTCTTT.

J is TRBJ2-3 and V is TRBV30; possible D gene TRBD2, 6 bases. Trimming stripped 8 bases from V and 4 bases from J, with 13 bases between. Germline CDR1 GTSNPN, CDR2 SVGIG (reference sequence). This CDR3 is built from 12 residues. The CDR3, as DNA: TGTGCCGGGACTCTCTGGGCAGATACGCAGTATTTT. Amino acid sequence: CAGTLWADTQYF.